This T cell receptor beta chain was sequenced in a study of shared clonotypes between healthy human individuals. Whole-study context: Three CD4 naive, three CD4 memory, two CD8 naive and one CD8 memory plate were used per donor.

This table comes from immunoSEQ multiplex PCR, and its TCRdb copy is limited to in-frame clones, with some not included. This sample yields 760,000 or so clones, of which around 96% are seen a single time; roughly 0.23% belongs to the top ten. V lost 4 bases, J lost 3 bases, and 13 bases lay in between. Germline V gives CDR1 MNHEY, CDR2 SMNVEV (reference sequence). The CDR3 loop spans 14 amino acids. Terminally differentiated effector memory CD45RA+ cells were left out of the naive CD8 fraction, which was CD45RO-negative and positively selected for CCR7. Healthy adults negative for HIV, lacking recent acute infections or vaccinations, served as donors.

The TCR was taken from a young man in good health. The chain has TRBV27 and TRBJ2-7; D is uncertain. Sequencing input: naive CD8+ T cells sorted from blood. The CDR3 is CASSSTSLGYEQYF. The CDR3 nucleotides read TGTGCCAGCAGTTCCACCTCTTTGGGCTACGAGCAGTACTTC.